These 12 T cell receptor beta chains came from one sample sequenced in a study of early T cells in non-severe SARS-CoV-2 infection. TCRdb called the 5' RACE reads again in MiXCR, with one record for every CDR3 protein. This table has 43,000 or so distinct CDR3 sequences, 3% to 4% appearing once. Specimen: whole blood. Receptor source: an adult who was a healthcare worker with PCR-confirmed SARS-CoV-2 infection or an uninfected control (not recorded which).

This clonotype was observed at least ten times. The genes are TRBV20-1 and TRBJ2-3, with TRBD2 matching over 10 bases. The CDR3 extends over 15 amino acids. After removal of 3 bases from V and 4 bases from J, the junction contained 7 bases not matched to a gene. Per the germline V gene, CDR1 is DFQATT and CDR2 is SNEGSKA (reference sequence). CDR3 nucleotide sequence: TGCAGTGCTAGCCAACTAGCGGGGTTGGCAGATACGCAGTATTTT. This translates into CSASQLAGLADTQYF.

A few counts support this clonotype. This chain joins TRBV20-1 and TRBJ2-1; D unresolved. Germline loops: CDR1 DFQATT, CDR2 SNEGSKA (reference sequence). The CDR3 totals 16 residues. V shed 5 bases and J shed 8 bases, with 25 bases lying between them. This CDR3 is CSAPHPAGAVRDEQFF. As DNA, the CDR3 is TGCAGTGCTCCCCATCCGGCTGGAGCTGTTAGAGATGAGCAGTTCTTC.

This clonotype was counted many times. The chain joins TRBV6-1 to TRBJ2-7, with 8 bases identical to TRBD1. The V and J ends lost 5 bases and 7 bases, in that order; junction bases with no gene match: 4. Germline V gives CDR1 MNHNS, CDR2 SASEGT. The CDR3 length is 12 residues. This CDR3 reads CASSQGAWEQYF. CDR3 DNA sequence: TGTGCCAGCAGTCAGGGGGCGTGGGAGCAGTACTTC.

Only a few counts were recorded for this clonotype. The V and J genes are TRBV29-1 and TRBJ1-1, with 7 bases lining up with TRBD1. J gave up 4 bases and V 6 bases, and 8 bases lay outside the gene matches. Germline CDR1 and CDR2: SQVTM and ANQGSEA. This CDR3 has 13 residues. The CDR3 sequence: CSVARQGPTEAFF. The CDR3 DNA sequence: TGCAGCGTGGCCCGACAGGGACCCACTGAAGCTTTCTTT.

This clonotype occurred many times. V is TRBV7-9 and J is TRBJ1-5; D remains ambiguous. CDR1 is SEHNR, CDR2 FQNEAQ, per germline (reference sequence). The CDR3 is 14 residues long. V was trimmed by 1 base and J by 6 bases, leaving 10 bases between them. CDR3 region: CASSLGGIGQPQHF. The CDR3 DNA sequence: TGTGCCAGCAGCTTAGGAGGGATAGGTCAGCCCCAGCATTTT.

This clonotype was observed many times. The chain recombines TRBV20-1 with TRBJ2-5; 7 bases are a match to TRBD1. The CDR3 length is 13 residues. Germline V gene lookup returns CDR1 DFQATT and CDR2 SNEGSKA (reference sequence). With V trimmed by 3 bases and J by 1 base, 2 bases remained unmatched. CDR3 sequence (DNA): TGCAGTGCTAGCCGGGACAGCCAAGAGACCCAGTACTTC. Protein product: CSASRDSQETQYF.

Here the CDR3 DNA reads TGCGCCAGCAGCATTGGGACGGACTATGGCTACACCTTC. This gives the protein CASSIGTDYGYTF. The chain employs TRBV5-1 and TRBJ1-2, with D maybe TRBD1 (5 bases). The CDR3 spans 13 residues. Trimming shortened V by 4 bases and J by 3 bases, and 10 bases separated the two germline ends. CDR1 is SGHRS, CDR2 YFSETQ, per germline.

This clonotype occurred many times. This chain joins TRBV7-6 and TRBJ2-5; TRBD2 matches 12 bases. From germline, CDR1 is SGHVS and CDR2 FNYEAQ. This CDR3 contains 16 residues. V dropped 4 bases and J dropped 5; count of bases not matched to a gene: 8. The CDR3 region is CASSYGLAGFYETQYF. CDR3 DNA: TGTGCCAGCAGCTACGGACTAGCGGGATTTTATGAGACCCAGTACTTC.

This clonotype has at least ten counts. The chain employs TRBV19 and TRBJ1-5; D is possibly TRBD1 (5 bases). V lost 8 bases and J lost 7, with 18 bases in between. The CDR3 sequence is 14 residues long. Per the germline V gene, CDR1 is LNHDA and CDR2 is SQIVND (reference sequence). The CDR3: CASLRAAGKQPQHF. The CDR3 DNA is TGTGCCAGTCTTCGCGCCGCAGGGAAGCAGCCCCAGCATTTT.

This chain connects TRBV5-6 to TRBJ2-7; 7 nucleotides align to TRBD1. The CDR3 has 17 residues. CDR1 and CDR2 (germline): SGHDT, YYEEEE. V was pared by 4 bases and J by 3 bases, with 16 bases of the junction left unmatched. The CDR3 protein is CASSPGVGQITVYEQYF. In DNA, the CDR3 is TGTGCCAGCAGCCCTGGTGTGGGACAGATAACAGTCTACGAGCAGTACTTC.

This clonotype came up many times. This sequence joins TRBV11-2 and TRBJ2-7, with unresolved D. The CDR3 is 17 residues long. Germline CDR1 and CDR2: SGHAT and FQNNGV. Between the trimmed V and J ends, which lost 5 bases and 2 bases, there was a span of 22 bases. The CDR3 protein is CASSPRKASGTAYEQYF. The CDR3 bases are TGTGCCAGCAGCCCTCGAAAGGCTAGTGGCACCGCCTACGAGCAGTACTTC.

The table lists this clonotype with many counts. The gene calls are TRBV11-2 and TRBJ2-1; 7 bases agree with TRBD2. The ends lost 5 bases at V and 0 bases at J; junction bases unmatched: 7. The CDR3 runs 16 residues. CDR1 and CDR2 (germline): SGHAT, FQNNGV. CDR3 sequence reads: CASSILAGNSYNEQFF. Here the CDR3 DNA reads TGTGCCAGCAGCATCTTAGCGGGTAACTCCTACAATGAGCAGTTCTTC. Complete variable domain (other parts from reference TRBV11-2 and TRBJ2-1): EAGVAQSPRYKIIEKRQSVAFWCNPISGHATLYWYQQILGQGPKLLIQFQNNGVVDDSQLPKDRFSAERLKGVDSTLKIQPAKLEDSAVYLCASSILAGNSYNEQFFGPGTRLTVL.